The 15 T cell receptor beta chains listed next were all sequenced from one sample in a study of healthy donors' naive CD4 and CD8 T cells. Starting from 500 ng of total RNA, TCR libraries were made with linear amplification. TCRdb processed the reads anew with MiXCR; each CDR3 protein has one entry. The sample gives approximately 180,000 distinct CDR3 sequences, over 60% of which show up once; less than 2.5% is in the top ten. Sequences were obtained from naive CD4+ and CD8+ T cells sorted from blood, pooled from several donors. The receptors stem from a pool of human donors in good health; the sample pools cells from several healthy donors.

The chain combines TRBV6-1 with TRBJ2-7; 11 nucleotides agree with TRBD2. The V segment lost 8 bases and the J segment 2 bases; nucleotides outside the gene matches: 8. Looked up from germline, CDR1 is MNHNS and CDR2 is SASEGT. CDR3 length: 15 amino acids. The CDR3 region is CASAPLAGDPYEQYF. In DNA form, the CDR3 reads TGTGCCAGCGCTCCACTAGCGGGGGACCCCTACGAGCAGTACTTC.

This clonotype was observed a few times. The J gene is TRBJ2-7, the V gene TRBV6-2 or TRBV6-3, with D hard to call. From germline, CDR1 is MNHEY and CDR2 SVGEGT. This CDR3 comprises 12 residues. Trimming left V 4 bases short and J 3 bases short, with 7 bases between. CDR3 nucleotides: TGTGCCAGCAGTTTGAGCGACTACGAGCAGTACTTC. It specifies CASSLSDYEQYF.

This clonotype was seen once. The rearrangement links TRBV24-1 to TRBJ1-1, with a possible D match to TRBD1 (6 bases). V was trimmed by 4 bases and J by 1 base, leaving 12 bases between them. Germline V gene lookup returns CDR1 KGHDR and CDR2 SFDVKD. This CDR3 has 15 amino acids. This CDR3 reads CATSDPGQTNTEAFF. The CDR3 DNA follows: TGTGCCACCAGTGACCCCGGACAGACGAACACTGAAGCTTTCTTT.

The J gene is TRBJ2-3, the V gene TRBV6-5; 8 bases line up with TRBD2. J was trimmed by 0 bases and V by 2 bases; bases with no gene match: 1. The CDR3 totals 15 residues. The germline CDR1 and CDR2 sequences are MNHEY and SVGAGI. The CDR3 region is CASSYQRGSTDTQYF. The CDR3 nucleotides read TGTGCCAGCAGTTACCAGCGGGGGAGCACAGATACGCAGTATTTT.

The V call is TRBV6-2 or TRBV6-3, the J call TRBJ2-3; D gene ambiguous. The ends were cut back, 4 bases at V and 1 base at J, with 12 bases in the middle. Germline lookup yields CDR1 MNHEY and CDR2 SVGEGT. The CDR3 is made up of 15 amino acids. The CDR3 nucleotides are TGTGCCAGCAGTTGGACCAGCGTGGGCACAGATACGCAGTATTTT. Protein sequence: CASSWTSVGTDTQYF.

This chain joins TRBV29-1 and TRBJ1-5; D ambiguous. Per germline, CDR1 SQVTM and CDR2 ANQGSEA. V dropped 5 bases and J dropped 5 bases, with 13 bases sitting between them. This CDR3 has 13 amino acids. The CDR3 region has the DNA TGCAGCGTTACGACGGGTCGGGATCAGCCCCAGCATTTT. Translated, it gives CSVTTGRDQPQHF.

The genes are TRBV20-1 and TRBJ2-5; 14 bases agree with TRBD2. This CDR3 region has 17 residues. Germline V gene lookup returns CDR1 DFQATT and CDR2 SNEGSKA (reference sequence). The junction had 12 bases not matched to a gene; V was cut back by 4 bases and J by 5 bases. CDR3 protein: CSAINPGTSGSRETQYF. The CDR3 DNA sequence: TGCAGTGCTATTAACCCCGGGACTAGCGGGAGTAGGGAGACCCAGTACTTC.

The genes are TRBV27 and TRBJ1-2; D unclear. The CDR3 extends over 13 amino acids. The germline CDR1 and CDR2 sequences are MNHEY and SMNVEV (reference sequence). V lost 3 bases, J lost 4 bases, and 9 bases lay in between. The CDR3 region is CASSFGEGYGYTF. CDR3 bases: TGTGCCAGCAGTTTCGGGGAGGGCTATGGCTACACCTTC.

V and J are TRBV20-1 and TRBJ2-7; tentative D call: TRBD2 (6 bases). V lost 0 bases and J lost 0, with 12 bases in between. The CDR3 spans 15 residues. CDR1 is DFQATT, CDR2 SNEGSKA, per germline (reference sequence). CDR3 DNA: TGCAGTGCTAGAGACATTGGGACTGCCTCCTACGAGCAGTACTTC. Residues: CSARDIGTASYEQYF.

The chain couples TRBV5-6 to TRBJ1-1, with no clear D. The CDR3 is 13 amino acids. Germline assignment: CDR1 SGHDT and CDR2 YYEEEE. V lost 4 bases and J lost 1, with 8 bases in between. CDR3 in amino acids: CASSTTRNTEAFF. The CDR3, as DNA: TGTGCCAGCAGCACGACCCGGAACACTGAAGCTTTCTTT.

This clonotype was detected a few times. The CDR3 region has the DNA TGTGCCAGCAGTTACTCTGAGGGGGTGAACACTGAAGCTTTCTTT. This sequence encodes CASSYSEGVNTEAFF. The V gene is TRBV6-2 or TRBV6-3, the J gene TRBJ1-1, with a possible D match to TRBD1 (6 bases). Per germline, CDR1 MNHEY and CDR2 SVGEGT. This CDR3 spans 15 amino acids. Trimming removed 0 bases at V and 0 bases at J, with 8 bases between.

This clonotype was found once. This chain links TRBV30 with TRBJ2-1; D ambiguous. Trimming removed 1 base from V and 11 bases from J, with 6 bases in between. The CDR3 is 10 residues long. CDR1 and CDR2 (germline): GTSNPN, SVGIG (reference sequence). In DNA form, the CDR3 reads TGTGCCTGGAGTGAGGGCCAGCAGTTCTTC. As protein: CAWSEGQQFF.

To note about this clonotype: One end of the junction does not line up with germline, which may come from a read error. The V call is TRBV11-2, the J call TRBJ2-4, with D unresolved. The CDR3 runs 13 residues. Germline CDR1 SGHAT, CDR2 FQNNGV. The CDR3 reads CASSLGSPARMDF. As DNA, the CDR3 is TGTGCCAGCAGCTTAGGTTCACCGGCCAGGATGGACTTC. Full variable domain (missing parts from reference TRBV11-2 and TRBJ2-4): EAGVAQSPRYKIIEKRQSVAFWCNPISGHATLYWYQQILGQGPKLLIQFQNNGVVDDSQLPKDRFSAERLKGVDSTLKIQPAKLEDSAVYLCASSLGSPARMDFGAGTRLSVL.

The chain uses TRBV11-1 and TRBJ2-7, with D possibly matching TRBD2 (5 bases). CDR3 size: 14 residues. Germline V gene lookup returns CDR1 SGHAT and CDR2 FQDESV (reference sequence). Trimming removed 7 bases at V and 0 bases at J, with 13 bases between. The CDR3 loop is CASTLSRDSYEQYF. Written as DNA, the CDR3 is TGTGCCAGCACCCTATCCCGGGACTCCTACGAGCAGTACTTC.

The chain joins TRBV10-1 to TRBJ2-1; TRBD2 agrees at 10 bases. V lost 6 bases and J lost 5; bases outside the gene matches: 22. The germline V gene has CDR1 WNHNN and CDR2 SYGVQD (reference sequence). The CDR3 spans 20 residues. CDR3 nucleotides: TGCGCCAGCAGCGTCGAGGCTAGCGGGAGATCCCCCTATGACCACAATGAGCAGTTCTTC. Translating it yields CASSVEASGRSPYDHNEQFF.